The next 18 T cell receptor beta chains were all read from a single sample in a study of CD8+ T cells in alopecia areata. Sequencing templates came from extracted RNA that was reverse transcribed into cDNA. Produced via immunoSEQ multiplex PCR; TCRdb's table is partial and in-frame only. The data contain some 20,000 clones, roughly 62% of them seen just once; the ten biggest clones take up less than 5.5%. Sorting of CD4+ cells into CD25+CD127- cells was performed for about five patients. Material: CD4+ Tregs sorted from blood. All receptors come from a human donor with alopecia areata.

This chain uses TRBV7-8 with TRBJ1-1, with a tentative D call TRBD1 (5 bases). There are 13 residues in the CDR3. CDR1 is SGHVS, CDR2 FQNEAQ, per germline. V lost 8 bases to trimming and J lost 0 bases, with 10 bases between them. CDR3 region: CASCRQLNTEAFF. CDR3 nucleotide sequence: TGTGCCAGCTGCAGACAGCTGAACACTGAAGCTTTCTTT.

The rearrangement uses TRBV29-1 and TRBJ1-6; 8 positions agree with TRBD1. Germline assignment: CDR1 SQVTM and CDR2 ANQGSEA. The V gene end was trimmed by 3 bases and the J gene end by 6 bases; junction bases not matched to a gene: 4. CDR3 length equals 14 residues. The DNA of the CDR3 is TGCAGCGTTGAGACAGGGGTGGGTAATTCACCCCTCCACTTT. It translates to CSVETGVGNSPLHF.

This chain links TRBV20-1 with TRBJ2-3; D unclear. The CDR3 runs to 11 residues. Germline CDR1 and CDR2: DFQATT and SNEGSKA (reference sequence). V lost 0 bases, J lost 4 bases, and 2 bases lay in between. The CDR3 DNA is TGCAGTGCTAGAGACCCAGATACGCAGTATTTT. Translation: CSARDPDTQYF.

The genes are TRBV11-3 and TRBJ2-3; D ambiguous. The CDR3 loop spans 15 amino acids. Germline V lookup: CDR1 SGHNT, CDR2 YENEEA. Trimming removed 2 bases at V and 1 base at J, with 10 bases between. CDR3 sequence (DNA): TGTGCCAGCAGCTTAACGTCCGCTGGCACAGATACGCAGTATTTT. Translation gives CASSLTSAGTDTQYF.

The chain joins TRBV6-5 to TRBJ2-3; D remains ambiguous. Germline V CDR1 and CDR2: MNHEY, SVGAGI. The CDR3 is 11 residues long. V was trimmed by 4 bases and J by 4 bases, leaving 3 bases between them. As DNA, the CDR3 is TGTGCCAGCAGTTTAGCAGATACGCAGTATTTT. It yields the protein CASSLADTQYF.

The CDR3 nucleotides read TGTGCCAGCAGTTCAAGCGGGACAAGTGATAAGCAGTACTTC. This gives the protein CASSSSGTSDKQYF. The chain links TRBV7-2 to TRBJ2-7; tentative D call: TRBD2 (7 bases). The CDR3 covers 14 residues. The V and J ends lost 6 bases and 8 bases respectively, with 20 bases between them. Germline V gene data show CDR1 as SGHTA and CDR2 as FQGNSA.

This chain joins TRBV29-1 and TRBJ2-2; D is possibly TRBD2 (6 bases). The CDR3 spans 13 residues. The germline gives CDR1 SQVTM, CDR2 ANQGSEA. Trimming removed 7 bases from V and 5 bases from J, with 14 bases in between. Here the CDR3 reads CSAEMAGTGELFF. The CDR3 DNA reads TGCAGCGCCGAGATGGCGGGGACCGGGGAGCTGTTTTTT.

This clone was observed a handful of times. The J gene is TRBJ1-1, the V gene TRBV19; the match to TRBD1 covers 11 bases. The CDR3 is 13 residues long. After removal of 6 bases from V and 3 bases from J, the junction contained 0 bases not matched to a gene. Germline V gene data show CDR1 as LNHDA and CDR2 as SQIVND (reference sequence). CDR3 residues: CASRGQGDTEAFF. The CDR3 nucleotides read TGTGCCAGTAGGGGACAGGGGGACACTGAAGCTTTCTTT. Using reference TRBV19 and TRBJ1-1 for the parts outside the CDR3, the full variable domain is DGGITQSPKYLFRKEGQNVTLSCEQNLNHDAMYWYRQDPGQGLRLIYYSQIVNDFQKGDIAEGYSVSREKKESFPLTVTSAQKNPTAFYLCASRGQGDTEAFFGQGTRLTVV.

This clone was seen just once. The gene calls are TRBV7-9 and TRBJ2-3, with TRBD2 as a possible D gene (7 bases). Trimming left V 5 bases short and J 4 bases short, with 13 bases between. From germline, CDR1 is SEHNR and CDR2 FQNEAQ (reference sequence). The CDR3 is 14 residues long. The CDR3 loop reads CASSVGGGADTQYF. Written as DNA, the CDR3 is TGTGCCAGCAGCGTCGGCGGGGGCGCAGATACGCAGTATTTT.

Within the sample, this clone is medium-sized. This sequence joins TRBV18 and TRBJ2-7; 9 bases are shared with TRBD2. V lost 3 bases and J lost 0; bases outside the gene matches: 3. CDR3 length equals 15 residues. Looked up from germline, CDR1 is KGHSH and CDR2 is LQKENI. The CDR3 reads CASSPSGGLSYEQYF. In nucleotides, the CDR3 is TGTGCCAGCTCACCTAGCGGGGGCCTCTCCTACGAGCAGTACTTC.

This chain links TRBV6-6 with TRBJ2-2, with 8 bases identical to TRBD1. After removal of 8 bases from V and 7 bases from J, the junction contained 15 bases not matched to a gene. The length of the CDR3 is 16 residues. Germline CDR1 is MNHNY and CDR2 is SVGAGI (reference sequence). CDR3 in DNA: TGTGCCAGCCTTCGGACCTCCCAGGGGGCGGTCGGGGAGCTGTTTTTT. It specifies CASLRTSQGAVGELFF.

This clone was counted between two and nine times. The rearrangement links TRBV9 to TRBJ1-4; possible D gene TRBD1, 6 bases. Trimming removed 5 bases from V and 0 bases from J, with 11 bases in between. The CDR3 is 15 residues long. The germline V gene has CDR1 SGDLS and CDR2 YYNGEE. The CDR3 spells CASRRGAATNEKLFF. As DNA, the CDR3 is TGTGCCAGCAGGAGGGGGGCCGCAACTAATGAAAAACTGTTTTTT.

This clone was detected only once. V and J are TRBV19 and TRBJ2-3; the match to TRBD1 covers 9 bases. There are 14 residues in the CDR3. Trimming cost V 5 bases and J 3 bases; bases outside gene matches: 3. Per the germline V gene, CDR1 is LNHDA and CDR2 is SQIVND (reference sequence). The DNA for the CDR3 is TGTGCCAGTAGTGCACAGGGGGCAACAGATACGCAGTATTTT. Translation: CASSAQGATDTQYF.

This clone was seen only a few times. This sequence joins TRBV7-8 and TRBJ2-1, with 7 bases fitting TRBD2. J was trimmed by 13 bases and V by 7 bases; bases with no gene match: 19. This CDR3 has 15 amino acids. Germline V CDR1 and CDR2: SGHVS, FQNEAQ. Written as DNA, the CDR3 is TGTGCCAGCAACCTATTGGACGGGGGGACCAACGGTCAGTTCTTC. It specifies CASNLLDGGTNGQFF.

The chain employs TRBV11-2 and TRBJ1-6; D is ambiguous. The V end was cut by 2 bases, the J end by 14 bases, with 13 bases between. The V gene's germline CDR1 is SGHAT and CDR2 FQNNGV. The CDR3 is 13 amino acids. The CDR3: CASSLLWGWSLHF. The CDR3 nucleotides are TGTGCCAGCAGCTTATTATGGGGTTGGTCCCTCCACTTT.

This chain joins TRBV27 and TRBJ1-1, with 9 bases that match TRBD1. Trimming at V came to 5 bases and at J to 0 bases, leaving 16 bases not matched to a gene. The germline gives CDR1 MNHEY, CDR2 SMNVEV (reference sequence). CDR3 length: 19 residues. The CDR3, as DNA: TGTGCCAGCAGTAGAGACAGGGGGGGCCCCCGGGACATGAACACTGAAGCTTTCTTT. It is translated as CASSRDRGGPRDMNTEAFF.

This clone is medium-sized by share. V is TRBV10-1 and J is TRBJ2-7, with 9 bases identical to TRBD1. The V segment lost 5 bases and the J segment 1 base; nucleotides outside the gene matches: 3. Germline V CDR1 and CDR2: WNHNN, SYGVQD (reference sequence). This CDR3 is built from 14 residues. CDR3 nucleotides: TGCGCCAGCAGTCCTGGACAGGGGTCCTACGAGCAGTACTTC. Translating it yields CASSPGQGSYEQYF.

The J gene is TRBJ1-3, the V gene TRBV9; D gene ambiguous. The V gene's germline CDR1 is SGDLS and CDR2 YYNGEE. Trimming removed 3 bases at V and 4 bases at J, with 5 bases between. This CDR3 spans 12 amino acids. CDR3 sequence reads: CASSGSGNTIYF. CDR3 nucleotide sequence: TGTGCCAGCAGCGGGTCCGGAAACACCATATATTTT.